The 31 T cell receptor beta chains given below trace back to one sample, sequenced in a study of blood T cell repertoires in COVID-19. Sequenced by immunoSEQ multiplex PCR; TCRdb stores in-frame clones only, minus some. The table shows 300,000 or so clones, with around nine tenths occurring only once. Source material: peripheral blood. The receptors originated from an older man with acute or convalescent COVID-19.

DNA for the CDR3: TGTGCCAGTAGTATGACGGGGGGGCAGGGCCTCAATCAGCCCCAGCATTTT. Translation gives CASSMTGGQGLNQPQHF. This chain uses TRBV19 with TRBJ1-5; perhaps TRBD1 as D (6 bases). V lost 3 bases to trimming and J lost 3 bases, with 18 bases between them. The germline V gene encodes CDR1 LNHDA and CDR2 SQIVND (reference sequence). The CDR3 loop spans 17 amino acids.

The chain employs TRBV23-1 and TRBJ1-6; D perhaps matches TRBD1 (5 bases). TRBV23-1 is assigned to the ORF class and has an uncertain function. V lost 2 bases to trimming and J lost 8 bases, with 10 bases between them. This CDR3 is 14 amino acids long. The CDR3 DNA reads TGCGCCAGCAGTCAAGGGGGGAGGTATTCACCCCTCCACTTT. The encoded protein is CASSQGGRYSPLHF.

The table lists this clone with a count of one. This chain links TRBV20-1 with TRBJ2-5; 7 nucleotides align to TRBD1. With 3 bases clipped from V and 4 bases from J, the junction kept 8 bases outside the gene matches. Germline CDR1 and CDR2: DFQATT and SNEGSKA (reference sequence). The CDR3 spans 14 residues. The CDR3 protein is CSASPLRGLETQYF. CDR3 nucleotides: TGCAGTGCTAGTCCCCTGAGGGGGCTAGAGACCCAGTACTTC.

The rearrangement uses TRBV28 and TRBJ2-1, with a tentative D call TRBD2 (5 bases). This CDR3 is built from 14 residues. The germline CDR1 and CDR2 sequences are MDHEN and SYDVKM. V dropped 2 bases and J dropped 7 bases, with 12 bases sitting between them. The CDR3 region is CASSLVGSGNEQFF. The CDR3 DNA sequence: TGTGCCAGCAGTTTAGTGGGGAGCGGAAATGAGCAGTTCTTC.

The chain uses TRBV18 and TRBJ2-3, with no clear D. Germline V CDR1 and CDR2: KGHSH, LQKENI. The CDR3 has 15 residues. Deletions cut 2 bases from V and 3 bases from J, with 12 bases between. The CDR3 DNA sequence: TGTGCCAGCTCACCAAGCTCCATCGGGACAGATACGCAGTATTTT. Protein sequence: CASSPSSIGTDTQYF. The whole variable domain, filled in from reference TRBV18 and TRBJ2-3, reads NAGVMQNPRHLVRRRGQEARLRCSPMKGHSHVYWYRQLPEEGLKFMVYLQKENIIDESGMPKERFSAEFPKEGPSILRIQQVVRGDSAAYFCASSPSSIGTDTQYFGPGTRLTVL.

The genes are TRBV3-1 (or the pseudogene TRBV3-2) and TRBJ2-3; D is perhaps TRBD2 (5 bases). Trimming took off 1 base at V and 14 bases at J, with 16 bases between the two ends. This CDR3 has 13 residues. Germline CDR1 LGHDT, CDR2 YNNKEL (reference sequence). Here the CDR3 reads CASSQAGTLGWYF. CDR3 DNA sequence: TGTGCCAGCAGCCAAGCGGGAACCTTGGGCTGGTATTTT.

This clone was detected once. V and J are TRBV18 and TRBJ2-2, with 8 bases that match TRBD2. Germline loops: CDR1 KGHSH, CDR2 LQKENI. This CDR3 is built from 17 residues. J gave up 1 base and V 2 bases, and 6 bases lay outside the gene matches. The CDR3 DNA is TGTGCCAGCTCACCAGTCCCACTAGCGGTGAACACCGGGGAGCTGTTTTTT. Translating gives CASSPVPLAVNTGELFF.

The chain couples TRBV6-5 to TRBJ2-5, with D possibly being TRBD1 (6 bases). V was trimmed by 7 bases and J by 5 bases, leaving 20 bases between them. There are 15 residues in the CDR3. Looked up from germline, CDR1 is MNHEY and CDR2 is SVGAGI. For the CDR3, the DNA is TGTGCCAGCACTATACAGGGTGGGGACGGGGAGACCCAGTACTTC. This translates into CASTIQGGDGETQYF.

This clone was seen more than once but under ten times. The J gene is TRBJ1-2, the V gene TRBV5-1; the D gene is possibly TRBD1 (6 bases). This CDR3 region has 13 residues. V lost 3 bases and J 4 bases, leaving 10 bases between the germline ends. The germline CDR1 and CDR2 sequences are SGHRS and YFSETQ. The CDR3 sequence: CASSWDTSYGYTF. CDR3 DNA: TGCGCCAGCAGCTGGGACACATCCTATGGCTACACCTTC.

The J gene is TRBJ2-7, the V gene TRBV18; perhaps TRBD2 as D (5 bases). This CDR3 has 15 amino acids. V lost 0 bases, J lost 3 bases, and 12 bases lay in between. Per the germline V gene, CDR1 is KGHSH and CDR2 is LQKENI. The CDR3 DNA is TGTGCCAGCTCACCACCATCTAGCCCTGGCTACGAGCAGTACTTC. It specifies CASSPPSSPGYEQYF.

CDR3 amino acids: CASSQAGYNEQFF. CDR3 DNA: TGTGCCAGCAGCCAAGCCGGCTACAATGAGCAGTTCTTC. The chain is built from TRBV3-1 (or the pseudogene TRBV3-2) and TRBJ2-1; D is ambiguous. The germline CDR1 and CDR2 sequences are LGHDT and YNNKEL (reference sequence). The CDR3 spans 13 residues. Trimming shortened V by 1 base and J by 3 bases, and 4 bases separated the two germline ends.

V and J are TRBV19 and TRBJ2-1, with 9 bases that match TRBD2. This CDR3 contains 15 residues. Per the germline V gene, CDR1 is LNHDA and CDR2 is SQIVND (reference sequence). With V trimmed by 6 bases and J by 12 bases, 15 bases remained unmatched. CDR3 sequence (DNA): TGTGCCAGTAGCGCCCCGGGACTAGCCCCCCAAGTGCAGTTCTTC. Translation: CASSAPGLAPQVQFF.

The chain links TRBV10-3 to TRBJ1-5; TRBD1 might be the D (5 bases). The germline V gene has CDR1 ENHRY and CDR2 SYGVKD. The V and J ends lost 2 bases and 6 bases respectively, with 23 bases between them. The CDR3 length is 18 residues. DNA for the CDR3: TGTGCCATCAGTGAGGGTCGGCAGGGAGGAACAATCACTCAGCCCCAGCATTTT. Its translation: CAISEGRQGGTITQPQHF.

This rearrangement joins TRBV18 to TRBJ1-6, with TRBD1 identical over 9 bases. The CDR3 runs 14 residues. J was trimmed by 7 bases and V by 4 bases; bases with no gene match: 2. From germline, CDR1 is KGHSH and CDR2 LQKENI. This CDR3 is CASSLTGGNSPLHF. DNA for the CDR3: TGTGCCAGCTCACTGACAGGGGGAAATTCACCCCTCCACTTT.

The sample holds one count of this clone. The chain couples TRBV27 to TRBJ1-1, with 8 bases matching TRBD1. V trimming: 5 bases; J trimming: 1 base; junction bases outside the gene matches: 3. Germline lookup yields CDR1 MNHEY and CDR2 SMNVEV (reference sequence). This CDR3 is built from 14 residues. This CDR3 reads CASSSDRGNTEAFF. The CDR3 DNA reads as TGTGCCAGCAGTAGCGACAGGGGGAACACTGAAGCTTTCTTT.

This chain links TRBV19 with TRBJ1-2; D perhaps matches TRBD1 (5 bases). Per germline, CDR1 LNHDA and CDR2 SQIVND (reference sequence). V was shortened by 10 bases and J by 2 bases, with 14 bases between the two germline ends. This CDR3 spans 13 amino acids. The CDR3 nucleotides read TGTGCCACTGAAAGACAGAGCAACTATGGCTACACCTTC. Translation: CATERQSNYGYTF.

J is TRBJ2-1 and V is TRBV6-5; 8 positions match TRBD2. This CDR3 is built from 15 residues. The germline gives CDR1 MNHEY, CDR2 SVGAGI. After removal of 2 bases from V and 5 bases from J, the junction contained 5 bases not matched to a gene. CDR3 sequence: CASSYGGSGNNEQFF. The CDR3 coding sequence is TGTGCCAGCAGTTACGGCGGTAGCGGGAACAATGAGCAGTTCTTC.

This rearrangement joins TRBV10-3 to TRBJ2-7; 8 bases line up with TRBD2. Germline V lookup: CDR1 ENHRY, CDR2 SYGVKD. V lost 1 base and J lost 0; bases outside the gene matches: 2. The CDR3 is 15 residues long. In DNA form, the CDR3 reads TGTGCCATCAGTGAGTTAGCGGGGAGCTCCTACGAGCAGTACTTC. Translating it yields CAISELAGSSYEQYF.

This sequence joins TRBV18 and TRBJ2-1; a possible D gene is TRBD2 (5 bases). This CDR3 comprises 12 residues. Germline CDR1 reads KGHSH; CDR2 reads LQKENI. V was cut by 3 bases and J by 12 bases, with 12 bases left in between. The CDR3 DNA is TGTGCCAGCTCACCGGCGACTAAGACGCAGTTCTTC. Translated, it gives CASSPATKTQFF.

V is TRBV25-1 and J is TRBJ2-7; 7 bases align to TRBD1. The germline V gene has CDR1 MGHDK and CDR2 SYGVNS. V shed 4 bases and J 9 bases; nucleotides not matched to a gene: 9. The CDR3 covers 13 residues. The CDR3 region is CASSVTGAGGQYF. The DNA for the CDR3 is TGTGCCAGCAGTGTCACAGGGGCAGGTGGGCAGTACTTC.

The rearrangement links TRBV6-2 or TRBV6-3 to TRBJ1-5, with 7 bases lining up with TRBD1. Germline V gene lookup returns CDR1 MNHEY and CDR2 SVGEGT. The CDR3 spans 15 residues. The V segment lost 5 bases and the J segment 0 bases; nucleotides outside the gene matches: 4. As DNA, the CDR3 is TGTGCCAGCAGTGCGGGACAGCTTAGCAATCAGCCCCAGCATTTT. Amino acids: CASSAGQLSNQPQHF.

The V call is TRBV12-2, the J call TRBJ2-7; TRBD1 is taken as the D call from the table, unchecked against the DNA. TRBV12-2 is shown as a pseudogene. This CDR3 has 15 residues. CDR3 protein: CASRSDTGQSMEQYF. The CDR3 DNA reads as TGTGCAAGTCGCTCAGATACCGGACAGTCCATGGAGCAGTACTTC.

The V gene is TRBV9, the J gene TRBJ1-2, with D unresolved. The CDR3 contains 14 residues. The germline CDR1 and CDR2 sequences are SGDLS and YYNGEE. V lost 4 bases and J lost 3, with 13 bases in between. CDR3 coding DNA: TGTGCCAGCAGCCCTGAGGCAGCCTACTATGGCTACACCTTC. Translation gives CASSPEAAYYGYTF.

The rearrangement joins TRBV5-5 to TRBJ2-3, with a weak D call TRBD2 (6 bases). Looked up from germline, CDR1 is SGHKS and CDR2 is YYEKEE (reference sequence). This CDR3 spans 15 amino acids. Trimming left V 4 bases short and J 0 bases short, with 12 bases between. The CDR3 spells CASSAGLGSTDTQYF. In nucleotides, the CDR3 is TGTGCCAGCAGCGCGGGGCTGGGGAGCACAGATACGCAGTATTTT.

This clone came up a few times. V is TRBV7-9 and J is TRBJ2-2; possible D gene TRBD1, 5 bases. V lost 5 bases and J lost 5, with 15 bases in between. Germline CDR1 and CDR2: SEHNR and FQNEAQ (reference sequence). CDR3 length: 15 amino acids. CDR3 residues: CASSPLGHGTGELFF. The CDR3 coding sequence is TGTGCCAGCAGCCCCCTCGGACATGGGACCGGGGAGCTGTTTTTT.

This chain uses TRBV5-4 with TRBJ2-7, with 9 bases identical to TRBD1. Germline V gene data show CDR1 as SGHNT and CDR2 as YYREEE (reference sequence). CDR3 length: 15 residues. Trimming removed 4 bases from V and 4 bases from J; junction bases left unmatched: 9. The CDR3 reads CASSPGGQGPYEQYF. Here the CDR3 DNA reads TGTGCCAGCAGCCCAGGGGGACAGGGACCATACGAGCAGTACTTC.

This clone was found a few times. This chain connects TRBV2 to TRBJ1-5, with 8 bases fitting TRBD1. Germline values: CDR1 SNHLY, CDR2 FYNNEI. V shed 10 bases and J 6 bases; nucleotides not matched to a gene: 11. This CDR3 region has 14 residues. The CDR3 region has the DNA TGTGCCACACGCGGGACAGGAAATAGTCAGCCCCAGCATTTT. Residues: CATRGTGNSQPQHF.

The chain recombines TRBV30 with TRBJ1-5, with D possibly being TRBD1 (6 bases). CDR3 length: 15 amino acids. CDR1 is GTSNPN, CDR2 SVGIG, per germline (reference sequence). Trimming shortened V by 5 bases and J by 0 bases, and 14 bases separated the two germline ends. The CDR3 DNA sequence: TGTGCCTGGGCACAGGGTCAATATAGCAATCAGCCCCAGCATTTT. This codes for CAWAQGQYSNQPQHF.

The V gene is TRBV11-2, the J gene TRBJ1-2, with 7 bases that match TRBD1. Germline lookup yields CDR1 SGHAT and CDR2 FQNNGV. The CDR3 has 13 amino acids. V was pared by 5 bases and J by 4 bases, with 4 bases of the junction left unmatched. The CDR3: CASSQTGPYGYTF. CDR3 DNA sequence: TGTGCCAGCAGCCAGACAGGGCCCTATGGCTACACCTTC.

The CDR3 spells CASSTRQARSGNTIYF. CDR3 sequence (DNA): TGTGCCAGCAGCACTCGACAGGCCCGCTCTGGAAACACCATATATTTT. V and J are TRBV7-9 and TRBJ1-3; a weak D match, TRBD1 (6 bases). Per germline, CDR1 SEHNR and CDR2 FQNEAQ (reference sequence). The CDR3 is 16 amino acids. Trimming cost V 5 bases and J 0 bases, with 14 bases left between them.

This rearrangement joins TRBV5-1 to TRBJ2-3; D is perhaps TRBD2 (5 bases). V was cut by 5 bases and J by 3 bases, with 10 bases left in between. Looked up from germline, CDR1 is SGHRS and CDR2 is YFSETQ. The CDR3 totals 13 residues. The chain's CDR3 is CASRRTATDTQYF. DNA for the CDR3: TGCGCCAGCAGAAGGACTGCTACAGATACGCAGTATTTT.